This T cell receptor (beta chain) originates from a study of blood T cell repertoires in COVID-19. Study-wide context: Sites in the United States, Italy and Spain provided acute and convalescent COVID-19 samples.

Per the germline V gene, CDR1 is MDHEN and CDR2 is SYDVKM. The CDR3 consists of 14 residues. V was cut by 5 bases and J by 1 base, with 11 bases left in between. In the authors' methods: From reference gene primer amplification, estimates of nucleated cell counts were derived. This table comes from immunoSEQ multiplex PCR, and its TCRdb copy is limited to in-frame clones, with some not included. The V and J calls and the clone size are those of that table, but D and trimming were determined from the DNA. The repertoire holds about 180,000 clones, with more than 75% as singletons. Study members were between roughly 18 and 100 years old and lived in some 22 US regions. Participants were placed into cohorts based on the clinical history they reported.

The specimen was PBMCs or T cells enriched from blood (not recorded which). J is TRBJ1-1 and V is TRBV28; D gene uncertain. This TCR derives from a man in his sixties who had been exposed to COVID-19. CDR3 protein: CASSPSVPNTEAFF. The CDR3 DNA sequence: TGTGCCAGCAGTCCCTCCGTCCCGAACACTGAAGCTTTCTTT. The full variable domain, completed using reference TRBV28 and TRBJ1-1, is DVKVTQSSRYLVKRTGEKVFLECVQDMDHENMFWYRQDPGLGLRLIYFSYDVKMKEKGDIPEGYSVSREKKERFSLILESASTNQTSMYLCASSPSVPNTEAFFGQGTRLTVV.